The 29 T cell receptor beta chains below were found in one sample sequenced in a study of cytomegalovirus exposure and HLA in healthy donors. The data were produced by immunoSEQ multiplex PCR, yet TCRdb's version contains in-frame clones alone and is incomplete. The sample holds 200,000 or so clones; 80% to 90% are singletons and the top ten take around an eighth. Sequences were obtained from PBMCs. The receptors shown here come from a young woman in good health and CMV-seropositive.

The rearrangement uses TRBV18 and TRBJ2-7, with a weak D call TRBD2 (6 bases). The CDR3 runs 12 residues. Trimming removed 3 bases at V and 8 bases at J, with 11 bases between. Germline CDR1 KGHSH, CDR2 LQKENI. CDR3 amino acids: CASSPGRIQQYF. CDR3 sequence (DNA): TGTGCCAGCTCACCGGGGAGGATCCAGCAGTACTTC.

The CDR3 sequence is CASTRTGVRGGETQYF. For the CDR3, the DNA is TGTGCCAGCACTCGGACCGGTGTCAGGGGAGGGGAGACCCAGTACTTC. This chain joins TRBV5-6 and TRBJ2-5; D is possibly TRBD2 (7 bases). This CDR3 has 16 amino acids. Deletions cut 6 bases from V and 5 bases from J, with 23 bases between. Germline CDR1 is SGHDT and CDR2 is YYEEEE.

This clone has only a few counts. The V call is TRBV19, the J call TRBJ2-2, with D possibly being TRBD1 (6 bases). This CDR3 has 15 amino acids. V shed 4 bases and J shed 3 bases, with 12 bases lying between them. Germline V gives CDR1 LNHDA, CDR2 SQIVND (reference sequence). The CDR3 nucleotides read TGTGCCAGTAGTAATCGGGACAAACACACCGGGGAGCTGTTTTTT. Translated: CASSNRDKHTGELFF.

The chain recombines TRBV2 with TRBJ2-7, with TRBD2 matching 7 bases. V shed 9 bases, J shed 4 bases, and the junction held 6 bases outside the gene matches. The CDR3 spans 12 residues. Germline V gives CDR1 SNHLY, CDR2 FYNNEI. CDR3 loop: CASRGDFYEQYF. CDR3 DNA: TGTGCCAGTCGGGGGGATTTTTACGAGCAGTACTTC.

The rearrangement links TRBV29-1 to TRBJ1-2; D uncertain. Germline CDR1 is SQVTM and CDR2 is ANQGSEA. Trimming took off 7 bases at V and 5 bases at J, with 11 bases between the two ends. The CDR3 is made up of 11 amino acids. The chain's CDR3 is CSAGLQYGYTF. For the CDR3, the DNA is TGCAGCGCCGGACTACAGTATGGCTACACCTTC. Filled out from reference TRBV29-1 and TRBJ1-2, the complete variable domain reads SAVISQKPSRDICQRGTSLTIQCQVDSQVTMMFWYRQQPGQSLTLIATANQGSEATYESGFVIDKFPISRPNLTFSTLTVSNMSPEDSSIYLCSAGLQYGYTFGSGTRLTVV.

The sample holds one count of this clone. The rearrangement links TRBV6-1 to TRBJ2-5; D is unresolved. Germline loops: CDR1 MNHNS, CDR2 SASEGT. V dropped 5 bases and J dropped 2 bases, with 9 bases sitting between them. The CDR3 is made up of 13 amino acids. CDR3 in DNA: TGTGCCAGCAGTCCAGTAAATCAAGAGACCCAGTACTTC. Translated: CASSPVNQETQYF.

V is TRBV27 and J is TRBJ2-5; TRBD2 might be the D (7 bases). Per the germline V gene, CDR1 is MNHEY and CDR2 is SMNVEV (reference sequence). V was shortened by 3 bases and J by 4 bases, with 12 bases between the two germline ends. The CDR3 covers 14 residues. The CDR3 sequence: CASSFGGQSETQYF. The CDR3, as DNA: TGTGCCAGCAGTTTCGGGGGGCAATCAGAGACCCAGTACTTC.

The chain is built from TRBV30 and TRBJ2-3, with D perhaps TRBD2 (7 bases). The length of the CDR3 is 15 residues. Per the germline V gene, CDR1 is GTSNPN and CDR2 is SVGIG (reference sequence). V lost 2 bases to trimming and J lost 3 bases, with 15 bases between them. The CDR3 DNA reads as TGTGCCTGGAGTCTAAGGGGGGGATTGACAGATACGCAGTATTTT. Its protein product is CAWSLRGGLTDTQYF.

The chain combines TRBV5-4 with TRBJ2-3, with D perhaps matching TRBD1 (6 bases). This CDR3 has 17 amino acids. Germline V gene lookup returns CDR1 SGHNT and CDR2 YYREEE (reference sequence). The V gene lost 2 bases and the J gene lost 2 bases, with 18 bases spanning the gap. CDR3 sequence reads: CASSLSSLRTATDTQYF. The CDR3 coding sequence is TGTGCCAGCAGCTTATCGTCCCTTCGGACAGCCACAGATACGCAGTATTTT.

The chain recombines TRBV7-2 with TRBJ2-7; D is unresolved. This CDR3 has 14 residues. V dropped 5 bases and J dropped 4 bases, with 15 bases sitting between them. CDR1 is SGHTA and CDR2 is FQGNSA in the germline V gene. CDR3 DNA sequence: TGTGCCAGCAGCCGACTTCCCCAGACGTACGAGCAGTACTTC. Translation gives CASSRLPQTYEQYF.

The genes are TRBV2 and TRBJ2-7; D possibly corresponds to TRBD2 (5 bases). Germline CDR1 is SNHLY and CDR2 is FYNNEI. The CDR3 is 14 residues long. V was clipped by 9 bases and J by 3 bases, with 18 bases between them. This CDR3 is CASTPGGTYYEQYF. In DNA form, the CDR3 reads TGTGCCAGTACTCCCGGAGGTACCTACTACGAGCAGTACTTC. Combining the CDR3 with reference TRBV2 and TRBJ2-7 gives the whole variable domain EPEVTQTPSHQVTQMGQEVILRCVPISNHLYFYWYRQILGQKVEFLVSFYNNEISEKSEIFDDQFSVERPDGSNFTLKIRSTKLEDSAMYFCASTPGGTYYEQYFGPGTRLTVT.

The rearrangement joins TRBV5-6 to TRBJ2-2; 9 bases map to TRBD1. CDR1 is SGHDT, CDR2 YYEEEE, per germline. J lost 6 bases, V lost 0 bases, and 6 bases had no gene match. The CDR3 is 16 residues long. The CDR3 DNA reads TGTGCCAGCAGCTTGGGGACGGGACAGGGTGCCGGGGAGCTGTTTTTT. Its protein is CASSLGTGQGAGELFF.

A word on this clone: Relative to the germline gene, one junction end is altered; a read error may explain this. The CDR3 DNA follows: TGTGCCAGCTCACGGACTTCCCCGGAGGCGCTGTTCTTT. Its translation is CASSRTSPEALFF. This chain links TRBV18 with TRBJ2-2, with D perhaps TRBD2 (5 bases). This CDR3 is 13 amino acids long. The germline CDR1 and CDR2 sequences are KGHSH and LQKENI.

This chain uses TRBV2 with TRBJ1-1, with D perhaps matching TRBD1 (5 bases). Trimming pared 2 bases from V and 3 bases from J, leaving 10 bases between. Germline values: CDR1 SNHLY, CDR2 FYNNEI. The CDR3 runs to 14 residues. DNA of the CDR3: TGTGCCAGCAGTGAACAGGGTTTGGACACTGAAGCTTTCTTT. Its protein is CASSEQGLDTEAFF.

This chain connects TRBV7-8 to TRBJ2-3; 11 bases align to TRBD2. Germline assignment: CDR1 SGHVS and CDR2 FQNEAQ. The CDR3 is 17 residues long. Unmatched junction bases numbered 10, after V lost 5 bases and J lost 3 bases. CDR3 DNA sequence: TGTGCCAGCAGCGCAACACTAGCGGGAGTTGGTACAGATACGCAGTATTTT. Its protein product is CASSATLAGVGTDTQYF.

This chain uses TRBV27 with TRBJ2-3, with no clear D. The germline gives CDR1 MNHEY, CDR2 SMNVEV (reference sequence). V lost 2 bases and J 3 bases, leaving 6 bases between the germline ends. The CDR3 contains 13 residues. The CDR3 is CASSLRRTDTQYF. CDR3 bases: TGTGCCAGCAGTTTAAGGAGAACAGATACGCAGTATTTT.

The genes are TRBV7-9 and TRBJ2-2; D is unresolved. V lost 4 bases and J 2 bases, leaving 14 bases between the germline ends. This CDR3 spans 16 amino acids. From germline, CDR1 is SEHNR and CDR2 FQNEAQ (reference sequence). CDR3 coding DNA: TGTGCCAGCAGCTCCCGGCGACTCTCTAACACCGGGGAGCTGTTTTTT. This encodes CASSSRRLSNTGELFF.

The CDR3 protein is CASRSSLAGDYEQYF. The CDR3 bases are TGTGCCAGCAGGAGTTCACTAGCGGGGGACTACGAGCAGTACTTC. The rearrangement links TRBV6-5 to TRBJ2-7; 11 bases line up with TRBD2. The germline V gene encodes CDR1 MNHEY and CDR2 SVGAGI. Trimming took 6 bases from V and 3 from J; bases not matched to a gene: 7. The CDR3 runs to 15 residues.

V is TRBV9 and J is TRBJ2-7; D call uncertain. CDR1 is SGDLS and CDR2 is YYNGEE in the germline V gene. V was pared by 0 bases and J by 6 bases, with 13 bases between. CDR3 length equals 14 residues. CDR3 region: CASSVVDSPTEQYF. The CDR3 DNA is TGTGCCAGCAGCGTAGTTGACTCCCCCACCGAGCAGTACTTC.

In its sample, this clone was seen once. V and J are TRBV14 and TRBJ2-2; 9 bases match TRBD1. Germline values: CDR1 SGHDN, CDR2 FVKESK. With 0 bases clipped from V and 3 bases from J, the junction kept 5 bases outside the gene matches. CDR3 length: 17 amino acids. CDR3 sequence: CASSQERGQGYTGELFF. CDR3 in DNA: TGTGCCAGCAGCCAAGAAAGGGGACAGGGCTACACCGGGGAGCTGTTTTTT.

This chain links TRBV6-6 with TRBJ2-4, with TRBD1 matching over 10 bases. The germline CDR1 and CDR2 sequences are MNHNY and SVGAGI (reference sequence). This CDR3 has 13 amino acids. V lost 5 bases, J lost 9 bases, and 4 bases stayed unmatched. The CDR3 spells CASSRGQGSIQYF. The CDR3 DNA reads TGTGCCAGCAGTAGGGGACAGGGGAGCATTCAGTACTTC.

The chain links TRBV10-1 to TRBJ2-7, with D tentatively TRBD2 (5 bases). Germline CDR1 and CDR2: WNHNN and SYGVQD (reference sequence). The CDR3 sequence is 14 residues long. The V gene lost 6 bases and the J gene lost 1 base, with 13 bases spanning the gap. CDR3 DNA sequence: TGCGCCAGCAGCGGGGATCCCTATTCCTACGAGCAGTACTTC. Amino acids: CASSGDPYSYEQYF.

The chain employs TRBV27 and TRBJ2-1; 8 bases map to TRBD2. V dropped 7 bases and J dropped 1; count of bases not matched to a gene: 9. Germline V gene sequence: CDR1 MNHEY, CDR2 SMNVEV (reference sequence). This CDR3 is 16 amino acids long. The CDR3 sequence is CASTRGSGRSYNEQFF. CDR3 bases: TGTGCCAGCACCAGGGGAAGCGGGAGATCCTACAATGAGCAGTTCTTC.

The chain is built from TRBV6-6 and TRBJ2-5; the D gene is possibly TRBD2 (5 bases). This CDR3 contains 15 residues. The germline CDR1 and CDR2 sequences are MNHNY and SVGAGI (reference sequence). V dropped 0 bases and J dropped 3 bases, with 11 bases sitting between them. The CDR3, as DNA: TGTGCCAGCAGTTACTCCACCCCTAGCAAAGAGACCCAGTACTTC. Translation gives CASSYSTPSKETQYF.

V is TRBV29-1 and J is TRBJ2-6; D is undetermined. Trimming shortened V by 3 bases and J by 0 bases, and 12 bases separated the two germline ends. This CDR3 has 16 amino acids. CDR1 SQVTM and CDR2 ANQGSEA come from the germline V gene. DNA of the CDR3: TGCAGCGTTGAGGGCCAGGCCCGCTCTGGGGCCAACGTCCTGACTTTC. Its protein is CSVEGQARSGANVLTF.

CDR3 in DNA: TGTGCCAGCAGCTTAGGGACAGGGGGGGAAAAACTGTTTTTT. Its protein product is CASSLGTGGEKLFF. This sequence joins TRBV7-2 and TRBJ1-4, with 10 bases identical to TRBD1. This CDR3 is built from 14 residues. Germline values: CDR1 SGHTA, CDR2 FQGNSA. Trimming removed 1 base from V and 8 bases from J; junction bases left unmatched: 1. The variable domain in full, with the rest retrieved from reference TRBV7-2 and TRBJ1-4, is GAGVSQSPSNKVTEKGKDVELRCDPISGHTALYWYRQSLGQGLEFLIYFQGNSAPDKSGLPSDRFSAERTGGSVSTLTIQRTQQEDSAVYLCASSLGTGGEKLFFGSGTQLSVL.

The chain joins TRBV7-8 to TRBJ1-1; perhaps TRBD1 as D (5 bases). The ends were cut back, 1 base at V and 0 bases at J, with 9 bases in the middle. The CDR3 runs to 15 residues. CDR1 SGHVS and CDR2 FQNEAQ come from the germline V gene. The CDR3 bases are TGTGCCAGCAGCTTAGTTAGGACACTGAACACTGAAGCTTTCTTT. Translating gives CASSLVRTLNTEAFF.

The rearrangement joins TRBV9 to TRBJ2-1; 10 bases agree with TRBD2. With 0 bases clipped from V and 9 bases from J, the junction kept 3 bases outside the gene matches. Germline V gene sequence: CDR1 SGDLS, CDR2 YYNGEE. This CDR3 comprises 14 residues. CDR3 region: CASSVELAGLEQFF. For the CDR3, the DNA is TGTGCCAGCAGCGTAGAACTAGCGGGACTTGAGCAGTTCTTC.

The chain couples TRBV5-1 to TRBJ2-7; 13 nucleotides agree with TRBD2. V lost 6 bases, J lost 4 bases, and 4 bases stayed unmatched. The CDR3 is 14 amino acids. The germline gives CDR1 SGHRS, CDR2 YFSETQ. The CDR3 region is CASTLTSGRYEQYF. The CDR3 coding sequence is TGCGCCAGCACCCTGACTAGCGGGAGGTACGAGCAGTACTTC.